The next 2 T cell receptor beta chains were all read from a single sample in a study of T-cell memory formation after mild COVID-19. Via MiXCR, TCRdb re-called the 5' RACE reads, giving one row per CDR3 protein. This table has about 260,000 distinct CDR3 sequences, approximately 15% appearing once. The sequenced sample was PBMCs or a T cell subset sorted from them (not recorded which). These receptors originate from a man aged 18-30 years who had mild COVID-19 (a few samples of this study predate the infection). Cell type and time point are not known.

The rearrangement joins TRBV5-1 to TRBJ2-7, with 7 nucleotides matching TRBD1. V lost 4 bases and J lost 3; bases outside the gene matches: 7. CDR1 is SGHRS and CDR2 is YFSETQ in the germline V gene. The CDR3 contains 14 residues. CDR3 loop: CASSPQGEIYEQYF. CDR3 sequence (DNA): TGCGCCAGCAGCCCCCAGGGGGAGATCTACGAGCAGTACTTC.

This clonotype has only a few counts. The chain uses TRBV28 and TRBJ2-2; D could derive from TRBD1 or TRBD2 (5 bases each). Germline V gene data show CDR1 as MDHEN and CDR2 as SYDVKM. Trimming took 7 bases from V and 2 from J, leaving 26 bases between them. The CDR3 has 19 residues. The CDR3 here is CASTFYPTGTRGNTGELFF. The CDR3 nucleotides read TGTGCCAGCACCTTCTATCCCACCGGGACCCGAGGCAACACCGGGGAGCTGTTTTTT.